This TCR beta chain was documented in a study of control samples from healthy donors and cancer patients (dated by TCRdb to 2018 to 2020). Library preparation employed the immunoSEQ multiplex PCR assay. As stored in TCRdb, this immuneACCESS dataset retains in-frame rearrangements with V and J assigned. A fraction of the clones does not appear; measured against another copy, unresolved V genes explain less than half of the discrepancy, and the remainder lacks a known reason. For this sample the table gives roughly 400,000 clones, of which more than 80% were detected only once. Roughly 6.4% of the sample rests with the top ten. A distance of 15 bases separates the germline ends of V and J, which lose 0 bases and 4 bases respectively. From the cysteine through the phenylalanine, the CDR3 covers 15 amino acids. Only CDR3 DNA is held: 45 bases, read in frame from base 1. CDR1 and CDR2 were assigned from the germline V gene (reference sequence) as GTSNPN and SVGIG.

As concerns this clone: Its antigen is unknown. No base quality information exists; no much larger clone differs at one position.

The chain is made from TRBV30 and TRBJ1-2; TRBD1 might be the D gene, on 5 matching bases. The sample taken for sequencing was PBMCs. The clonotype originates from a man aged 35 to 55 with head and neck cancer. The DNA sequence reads TGTGCCTGGAGTGTAAAACAGGAGAGATTCTATGGCTACACCTTC. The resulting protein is CAWSVKQERFYGYTF.